These T cell receptor beta chains were read from a single sample in a study of control samples from healthy donors and cancer patients. The repertoire was sequenced with immunoSEQ multiplex PCR; TCRdb's copy has only in-frame clones and lacks some. The data contain 70,000 to 95,000 clones, roughly 93% of them singletons. Sequenced: PBMCs. The receptor source for this set is a woman in her forties with lung cancer. Each CDR3 is given with its conserved first and last residue. The D gene is left open where the match is weak. Size is stated for part of the rows, as once, few or many counts, or as a class when the clone is expanded.

clone_size | j_call | d_call | v_call | cdr3_aa | cdr3_nt
. | TRBJ1-2 | TRBD1 | TRBV5-1 | CASREPGQYGYTF | TGCGCCAGCCGCGAACCGGGACAGTATGGCTACACCTTC
. | TRBJ1-3 | . | TRBV3-1/TRBV3-2 | CASSQVLRVGGGNTIYF | TGTGCCAGCAGCCAAGTGCTCCGGGTCGGGGGTGGAAACACCATATATTTT
once | TRBJ2-7 | TRBD2 | TRBV2 | CASTPTSGALLEQYF | TGTGCCAGCACCCCGACTAGCGGGGCGTTGTTGGAGCAGTACTTC
. | TRBJ1-3 | . | TRBV3-1/TRBV3-2 | CASSQKAGNTIYF | TGTGCCAGCAGCCAAAAGGCTGGAAACACCATATATTTT
. | TRBJ1-2 | . | TRBV6-6 | CASSLPADNYGYTF | TGTGCCAGCAGTCTTCCGGCGGATAACTATGGCTACACCTTC
. | TRBJ1-5 | . | TRBV10-3 | CAISSGLHQPQHF | TGTGCCATCAGCTCAGGGTTGCACCAGCCCCAGCATTTT
. | TRBJ2-5 | . | TRBV6-1 | CASSEDMSETQYF | TGTGCCAGCAGTGAGGACATGTCCGAGACCCAGTACTTC
. | TRBJ1-5 | . | TRBV6-6 | CASTRDRYQPQHF | TGTGCCAGCACCCGGGATAGGTATCAGCCCCAGCATTTT
. | TRBJ2-1 | TRBD2 | TRBV6-4 | CASSRRESSYNEQFF | TGTGCCAGCAGCCGGCGGGAGAGCTCCTACAATGAGCAGTTCTTC
. | TRBJ1-5 | . | TRBV7-9 | CASSIHGQNNQPQHF | TGTGCCAGCAGCATACACGGACAGAACAATCAGCCCCAGCATTTT
few | TRBJ1-5 | . | TRBV2 | CASTWAGGNQPQHF | TGTGCCAGCACCTGGGCGGGGGGCAATCAGCCCCAGCATTTT
. | TRBJ2-1 | . | TRBV7-3 | CASSLPGLTEQFF | TGTGCCAGCAGCCTACCGGGACTCACTGAGCAGTTCTTC
once | TRBJ1-5 | . | TRBV7-6 | CASSLDVGYNQPQHF | TGTGCCAGCAGCTTAGATGTGGGTTACAATCAGCCCCAGCATTTT
once | TRBJ2-7 | . | TRBV13 | CASSLGRSSYEQYF | TGTGCCAGCAGCTTGGGAAGAAGCTCCTACGAGCAGTACTTC
. | TRBJ1-6 | . | TRBV19 | CASSTQGYSPLHF | TGTGCCAGTAGTACCCAGGGATATTCACCCCTCCACTTT
. | TRBJ1-3 | . | TRBV15 | CATSRDGTISGNTIYF | TGTGCCACCAGCAGAGATGGGACGATCTCTGGAAACACCATATATTTT
. | TRBJ2-7 | . | TRBV6-5 | CASRDQGLGEQYF | TGTGCCAGCAGGGACCAGGGATTGGGGGAGCAGTACTTC
. | TRBJ2-1 | . | TRBV27 | CASRPHHQGYNEQFF | TGTGCCAGCAGACCCCACCACCAGGGTTACAATGAGCAGTTCTTC
. | TRBJ2-1 | TRBD2 | TRBV24-1 | CATSDPLTPSGAYNEQFF | TGTGCCACCAGTGATCCCCTTACCCCTAGCGGAGCTTACAATGAGCAGTTCTTC
. | TRBJ1-2 | . | TRBV2 | CASSVFDGANYGYTF | TGTGCCAGCAGTGTTTTCGACGGAGCTAACTATGGCTACACCTTC
once | TRBJ1-1 | . | TRBV18 | CASSRDPDEAFF | TGTGCCAGCTCGCGAGATCCCGATGAAGCTTTCTTT
. | TRBJ1-6 | . | TRBV5-1 | CASSFSRTADNSPLHF | TGCGCCAGCAGCTTTTCCCGGACAGCTGATAATTCACCCCTCCACTTT
. | TRBJ1-4 | . | TRBV19 | CASSTDGRNEKLFF | TGTGCCAGTAGTACGGACGGACGTAATGAAAAACTGTTTTTT
. | TRBJ1-1 | TRBD1 | TRBV19 | CASSKLGQDLMNTEAFF | TGTGCCAGTAGCAAGTTAGGACAGGACCTCATGAACACTGAAGCTTTCTTT
. | TRBJ2-1 | TRBD2 | TRBV11-3 | CASSPRGGVYNEQFF | TGTGCCAGCAGCCCCCGGGGGGGGGTTTACAATGAGCAGTTCTTC
. | TRBJ2-5 | . | TRBV11-3 | CASSLEQETQYF | TGTGCCAGCAGCTTAGAACAAGAGACCCAGTACTTC
. | TRBJ2-1 | . | TRBV28 | CASSFLNRYNEQFF | TGTGCCAGCAGTTTTTTGAACCGTTACAATGAGCAGTTCTTC
once | TRBJ2-7 | . | TRBV10-3 | CAISDPDSSYEQYF | TGTGCCATCAGTGACCCCGACAGCTCCTACGAGCAGTACTTC
. | TRBJ1-4 | . | TRBV5-1 | CASSLDWRIEKLFF | TGCGCCAGCAGCTTGGATTGGAGGATTGAAAAACTGTTTTTT
. | TRBJ1-1 | . | TRBV7-9 | CASSLGMEAFF | TGTGCCAGCAGCTTGGGGATGGAAGCTTTCTTT
. | TRBJ2-7 | TRBD1 | TRBV4-1 | CASSRGQGYEQYF | TGCGCCAGCAGCCGAGGACAGGGCTACGAGCAGTACTTC
. | TRBJ1-1 | . | TRBV7-6 | CASSLTDLNTEAFF | TGTGCCAGCAGCCTGACAGATCTCAACACTGAAGCTTTCTTT
few | TRBJ1-4 | . | TRBV11-2 | CASSLYTGPSEKLFF | TGTGCCAGCAGCTTATATACGGGTCCCTCTGAAAAACTGTTTTTT
. | TRBJ1-2 | TRBD1 | TRBV5-4 | CASSIPGGGGGYTF | TGTGCCAGCAGCATACCAGGGGGAGGGGGTGGCTACACCTTC
. | TRBJ2-7 | . | TRBV14 | CASSRDSLWAVINEQYF | TGTGCCAGCAGCCGGGACTCCCTCTGGGCTGTCATAAACGAGCAGTACTTC
. | TRBJ2-1 | TRBD2 | TRBV24-1 | CATSDSPPGGLYNEQFF | TGTGCCACCAGTGATTCCCCCCCGGGGGGGCTCTACAATGAGCAGTTCTTC
few | TRBJ1-2 | . | TRBV5-6 | CASSLTNYGYTF | TGTGCCAGCAGCTTAACGAACTATGGCTACACCTTC
. | TRBJ1-2 | TRBD1 | TRBV2 | CASTLRGQSSGYTF | TGTGCCAGCACCTTAAGGGGACAGTCGTCTGGCTACACCTTC
. | TRBJ1-2 | . | TRBV9 | CASSVGDNNGYTF | TGTGCCAGCAGCGTAGGAGACAACAATGGCTACACCTTC
. | TRBJ1-2 | . | TRBV6-5 | CASRGDIYGYTF | TGTGCCAGCAGAGGGGACATCTATGGCTACACCTTC
. | TRBJ1-1 | . | TRBV29-1 | CSAFNTEAFF | TGCAGCGCTTTCAACACTGAAGCTTTCTTT
. | TRBJ2-5 | . | TRBV5-4 | CASSLARGQETQYF | TGTGCCAGCAGCTTGGCGAGGGGGCAAGAGACCCAGTACTTC
. | TRBJ2-1 | . | TRBV18 | CASSPYQGFDEQFF | TGTGCCAGCTCACCATATCAGGGTTTTGATGAGCAGTTCTTC
. | TRBJ2-1 | . | TRBV5-4 | CASSLELTRVNEQFF | TGTGCCAGCAGCTTGGAACTAACAAGAGTGAATGAGCAGTTCTTC